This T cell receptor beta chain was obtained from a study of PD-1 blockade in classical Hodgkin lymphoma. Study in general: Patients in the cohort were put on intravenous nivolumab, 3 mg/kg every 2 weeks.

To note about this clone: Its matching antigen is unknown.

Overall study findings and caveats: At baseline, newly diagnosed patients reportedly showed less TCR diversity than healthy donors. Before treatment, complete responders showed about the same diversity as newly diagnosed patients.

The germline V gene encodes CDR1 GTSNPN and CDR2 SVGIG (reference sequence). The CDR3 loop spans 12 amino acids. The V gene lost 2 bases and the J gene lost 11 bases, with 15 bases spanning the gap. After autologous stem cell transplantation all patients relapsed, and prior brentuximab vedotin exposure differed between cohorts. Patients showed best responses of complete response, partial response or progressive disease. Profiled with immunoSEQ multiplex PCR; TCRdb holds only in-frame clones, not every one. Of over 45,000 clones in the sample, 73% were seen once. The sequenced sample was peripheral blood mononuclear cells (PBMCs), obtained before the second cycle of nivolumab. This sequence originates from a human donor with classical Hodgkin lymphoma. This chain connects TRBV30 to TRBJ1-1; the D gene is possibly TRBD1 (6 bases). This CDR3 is CAWSPGNRAAFF. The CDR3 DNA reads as TGTGCCTGGAGTCCGGGGAACAGGGCGGCTTTCTTT.